These T cell receptor beta chains were read from a single sample in a study of regulatory and conventional T cells in RAG deficiency. The method was immunoSEQ multiplex PCR; TCRdb's version includes in-frame clones alone and lacks a portion of them. The profile shows tens of thousands of clones, 90% to 95% of them singletons. These records were also assigned to another study, of regulatory T cells.

Source material: Tregs sorted from blood. These receptors all come from a human donor in good health. Each CDR3 is given with its conserved first and last residue. D genes are given only for firm matches. Expanded clones get a size class; other rows say once, few or many, or leave the size out.

- TRBJ1-5 - TRBV7-2 CASSIGPYSNQPQHF TGTGCCAGCAGCATCGGGCCCTATAGCAATCAGCCCCAGCATTTT
- TRBJ1-2 - TRBV28 CASSPPWEGYTF TGTGCCAGCAGTCCCCCGTGGGAAGGCTACACCTTC
- TRBJ1-2 - TRBV7-8 CASSSGGFNYGYTF TGTGCCAGCAGCTCTGGGGGTTTTAACTATGGCTACACCTTC
TRBD2 TRBJ2-7 - TRBV10-3 CAISDSGGAGEQYF TGTGCCATCAGTGATAGCGGGGGGGCCGGGGAGCAGTACTTC
TRBD1 TRBJ2-2 - TRBV4-2 CASSQGRDRVIRTGELFF TGTGCCAGCAGCCAAGGCCGGGACAGGGTAATACGGACCGGGGAGCTGTTTTTT
- TRBJ2-7 few TRBV5-6 CASSVGGSYEQYF TGTGCCAGCAGCGTGGGGGGCTCCTACGAGCAGTACTTC
- TRBJ1-2 - TRBV6-1 CASSPGNYGYTF TGTGCCAGCAGCCCCGGCAACTATGGCTACACCTTC
TRBD1 TRBJ2-7 - TRBV5-5 CASSSGTGDSSYEQYF TGTGCCAGCAGCTCCGGGACAGGCGACAGCTCCTACGAGCAGTACTTC
TRBD1 TRBJ1-6 - TRBV6-1 CASQKPGTANSPLHF TGTGCCAGCCAAAAACCCGGGACAGCAAATTCACCCCTCCACTTT
- TRBJ1-2 - TRBV25-1 CASSEQANYGYTF TGTGCCAGCAGTGAACAGGCTAACTATGGCTACACCTTC
- TRBJ2-2 - TRBV7-9 CASSLTANTGELFF TGTGCCAGCAGCTTGACAGCGAACACCGGGGAGCTGTTTTTT
- TRBJ1-5 - TRBV7-9 CASSPGTWDQPQHF TGTGCCAGCAGCCCCGGGACTTGGGATCAGCCCCAGCATTTT
- TRBJ1-2 - TRBV6-6 CASSYEGDAYGYTF TGTGCCAGCAGTTACGAGGGGGACGCCTATGGCTACACCTTC
- TRBJ2-7 - TRBV20-1 CRTPGQRYF TGCAGGACACCGGGACAACGGTACTTC
TRBD2 TRBJ2-3 - TRBV27 CASSLRKRTSETQYF TGTGCCAGCAGTTTAAGGAAGAGGACTAGCGAGACGCAGTATTTT
- TRBJ1-6 - TRBV10-1 CASSDGRGHNSPLHF TGCGCCAGCAGTGACGGTCGGGGACATAATTCACCCCTCCACTTT
TRBD1 TRBJ1-5 - TRBV2 CASRGTGFLNQPQHF TGTGCCAGCAGGGGGACAGGGTTTTTGAATCAGCCCCAGCATTTT
- TRBJ2-1 once TRBV7-2 CASSRLVNEQFF TGTGCCAGCAGCAGACTTGTCAATGAGCAGTTCTTC
- TRBJ1-2 - TRBV9 CASSVGPTVNYGYTF TGTGCCAGCAGCGTAGGCCCTACAGTTAACTATGGCTACACCTTC
- TRBJ1-2 - TRBV19 CASSISFSGTDYGYTF TGTGCCAGTAGTATAAGCTTTTCCGGGACGGATTATGGCTACACCTTC
- TRBJ2-5 - TRBV7-2 CASSLGRTQYF TGTGCCAGCAGCTTAGGGAGGACCCAGTACTTC
- TRBJ1-4 - TRBV7-9 CASSVKGAGEKLFF TGTGCCAGCAGCGTTAAAGGGGCTGGGGAAAAACTGTTTTTT
TRBD1 TRBJ1-1 - TRBV20-1 CSAPTGGLAFF TGCAGTGCACCGACAGGGGGCCTGGCTTTCTTT
- TRBJ2-1 - TRBV2 CASSEGRGQEQFF TGTGCCAGCAGTGAAGGGAGGGGGCAGGAGCAGTTCTTC
- TRBJ1-5 - TRBV7-9 CASSLSGGNQPQHF TGTGCCAGCAGCCTAAGCGGCGGTAATCAGCCCCAGCATTTT
TRBD2 TRBJ2-2 - TRBV28 CASSPALAGRELFF TGTGCCAGCAGTCCCGCATTAGCGGGCCGGGAGCTGTTTTTT
- TRBJ1-5 once TRBV19 CASSWWNQPQHF TGTGCCAGTAGTTGGTGGAATCAGCCCCAGCATTTT
- TRBJ1-1 - TRBV4-2 CASSQVNMNTEAFF TGTGCCAGCAGCCAAGTAAACATGAACACTGAAGCTTTCTTT